This passage covers 21 T cell receptor beta chains from one sample sequenced in a study of molecular identifiers for immune sequencing clone quantification. TCRdb analysed the PCR reads with MiXCR anew, one entry per CDR3 protein. The sample lists some 580,000 distinct CDR3 sequences, around 25% occurring once. Material for sequencing was naive CD8+ T cells from blood, with Jurkat cell RNA spiked in. Subset: FACS-sorted CD8+CD4-CCR7+CD45RA+ naive T cells. All receptors come from a human donor in good health. Some libraries in this study had Jurkat cell RNA spiked in.

This clonotype was seen repeatedly, ten times or more. The chain uses TRBV7-2 and TRBJ2-1; 14 bases map to TRBD2. Losses at the gene ends were 3 bases for V and 7 bases for J; bases not matched to a gene: 2. The CDR3 loop spans 15 amino acids. Germline values: CDR1 SGHTA, CDR2 FQGNSA. This CDR3 is CASSLGLAGVNEQFF. CDR3 in DNA: TGTGCCAGCAGCTTGGGACTAGCGGGAGTGAATGAGCAGTTCTTC.

The chain is built from TRBV20-1 and TRBJ2-7; D gene ambiguous. The CDR3 covers 12 residues. V was cut by 4 bases and J by 4 bases, with 11 bases left in between. CDR1 and CDR2 from the germline V gene are DFQATT and SNEGSKA (reference sequence). CDR3 amino acids: CSAKYQEYEQYF. For the CDR3, the DNA is TGCAGTGCTAAGTATCAGGAGTACGAGCAGTACTTC.

On this clonotype: A read error may be the cause here, since a much bigger clone is one base away. This chain uses TRBV4-1 with TRBJ2-2; possibly TRBD1 for D (6 bases). Looked up from germline, CDR1 is MGHRA and CDR2 is YSYEKL. This CDR3 has 15 residues. The ends were cut back, 2 bases at V and 7 bases at J, with 14 bases in the middle. CDR3 loop: CASSQYRRGIGELFF. The CDR3 nucleotides read TGCGCCAGCAGCCAATATCGAAGGGGGATCGGGGAGCTGTTTTTT.

Notes on this clonotype: A read error may explain this, as a much larger clone is one base away. The chain couples TRBV27 to TRBJ2-7; TRBD1 aligns across 8 bases. The CDR3 spans 13 residues. V lost 6 bases to trimming and J lost 5 bases; unmatched junction nucleotides: 6. Germline-derived CDR1 and CDR2 are MNHEY and SMNVEV (reference sequence). In DNA form, the CDR3 reads TGTGCCAGCAGCGTTGCAGGGGGCAACGAGCAGTACTTC. Its translation is CASSVAGGNEQYF.

This clonotype was detected a few times. Because the CDR3 is missing its conserved closing phenylalanine or tryptophan, this is likely a read error. The rearrangement joins TRBV6-5 to TRBJ2-7; D gene unclear. Germline CDR1 MNHEY, CDR2 SVGAGI. The ends were cut back, 0 bases at V and 2 bases at J, with 5 bases in the middle. The CDR3 covers 13 residues. The CDR3 region has the DNA TGTGCCAGCAGTTACTCCGGCACCTACGAGCAGTACTGC. Its protein is CASSYSGTYEQYC.

This clonotype was counted between two and nine times. This chain links TRBV12-3 or TRBV12-4 with TRBJ2-2; D ambiguous. V was trimmed by 6 bases and J by 4 bases, leaving 15 bases between them. The CDR3 is 15 amino acids. CDR3 protein: CASSPYSTLTGELFF. The CDR3 bases are TGTGCCAGCAGCCCATACTCAACTCTCACCGGGGAGCTGTTTTTT.

This clonotype was counted a few times. The chain recombines TRBV6-1 with TRBJ2-3, with 8 bases fitting TRBD2. CDR1 and CDR2 from the germline V gene are MNHNS and SASEGT. The V and J ends lost 5 bases and 3 bases, in that order; junction bases with no gene match: 10. The CDR3 loop spans 16 amino acids. CDR3 in DNA: TGTGCCAGCAGTCAATCTTCGGGACTAGAGACAGATACGCAGTATTTT. It is translated as CASSQSSGLETDTQYF.

This clonotype has at least ten counts. The chain recombines TRBV19 with TRBJ2-7; D unclear. The CDR3 is made up of 15 amino acids. Germline CDR1 LNHDA, CDR2 SQIVND (reference sequence). V dropped 6 bases and J dropped 2 bases, with 17 bases sitting between them. In nucleotides, the CDR3 is TGTGCCAGTAGGCCCGAAGACACTCAGCCCTACGAGCAGTACTTC. Protein product: CASRPEDTQPYEQYF.

Details on this clonotype: An end of the junction does not agree with germline; a read error may underlie this. The chain links TRBV27 to TRBJ1-4; tentatively, D is TRBD1 (5 bases). The CDR3 loop spans 16 amino acids. Germline V gene lookup returns CDR1 MNHEY and CDR2 SMNVEV (reference sequence). The CDR3 DNA reads as TGTGCCAGCAGTTTATCCCCGTGGGGGAATAATGGAAAACTGTTTTTT. Translating it yields CASSLSPWGNNGKLFF.

This clonotype is a singleton in its sample. A single base separates this from a much larger clone, so it may be a read error. The rearrangement joins TRBV7-6 to TRBJ1-1; D gene uncertain. Germline V gives CDR1 SGHVS, CDR2 FNYEAQ. The CDR3 loop spans 13 amino acids. The CDR3 protein is CAGSQTQENEAFF. In DNA form, the CDR3 reads TGTGCCGGCAGTCAGACACAAGAGAATGAAGCTTTCTTT. The variable domain in full, completed from reference TRBV7-6 and TRBJ1-1, reads GAGVSQSPRYKVTKRGQDVALRCDPISGHVSLYWYRQALGQGPEFLTYFNYEAQQDKSGLPNDRFSAERPEGSISTLTIQRTEQRDSAMYRCAGSQTQENEAFFGQGTRLTVV.

In the case of this clonotype: The CDR3 end shows no conserved phenylalanine or tryptophan, and so a read error is likely. J is TRBJ2-7 and V is TRBV7-9; TRBD2 is a possible D gene (6 bases). Trimming took off 0 bases at V and 7 bases at J, with 16 bases between the two ends. Per the germline V gene, CDR1 is SEHNR and CDR2 is FQNEAQ (reference sequence). There are 15 residues in the CDR3. The CDR3 is CASSLALQMEGEQYL. The CDR3 DNA follows: TGTGCCAGCAGCTTAGCCCTACAGATGGAGGGTGAGCAGTACCTC.

This clonotype was found many times. The J gene is TRBJ2-7, the V gene TRBV5-1; TRBD1 agrees at 10 bases. The CDR3 length is 15 residues. CDR1 SGHRS and CDR2 YFSETQ come from the germline V gene. V dropped 4 bases and J dropped 3; count of bases not matched to a gene: 7. The CDR3, as DNA: TGCGCCAGCAGCCCAGACAGGGGGCCAAGCTACGAGCAGTACTTC. It is translated as CASSPDRGPSYEQYF.

This chain links TRBV7-9 with TRBJ1-1; D uncertain. Per the germline V gene, CDR1 is SEHNR and CDR2 is FQNEAQ (reference sequence). The CDR3 length is 15 residues. V lost 1 base and J lost 1, with 10 bases in between. The CDR3 DNA reads as TGTGCCAGCAGCTTAGTGTCAGTTTCGAACACTGAAGCTTTCTTT. It encodes CASSLVSVSNTEAFF.

A note on this clonotype: A much bigger clone sits one base away, suggesting this may be a read error. This rearrangement joins TRBV4-1 to TRBJ2-5; D is perhaps TRBD1 (5 bases). There are 14 residues in the CDR3. Germline V gene sequence: CDR1 MGHRA, CDR2 YSYEKL. CDR3 sequence (DNA): TGCGCCAGCAGCCAAACACAGGTAGAAGAGAACCAGTACTTC. Protein product: CASSQTQVEENQYF.

The chain is built from TRBV5-6 and TRBJ2-1, with 8 nucleotides matching TRBD1. CDR1 and CDR2 (germline): SGHDT, YYEEEE. V gave up 6 bases and J gave up 8 bases; unmatched junction bases: 10. The CDR3 has 14 residues. CDR3 nucleotide sequence: TGTGCCAGCAAAACCGGGACAGGACTTTATGAGCAGTTCTTC. This codes for CASKTGTGLYEQFF.

V gene TRBV10-3 combines with J gene TRBJ1-1; D is unclear. The CDR3 runs to 12 residues. From germline, CDR1 is ENHRY and CDR2 SYGVKD. The V end was cut by 8 bases, the J end by 0 bases, with 7 bases between. The CDR3: CAIGLMNTEAFF. CDR3 coding DNA: TGTGCCATCGGACTGATGAACACTGAAGCTTTCTTT.

Comments on this clonotype: This could be a read error, since a much larger clone is one nucleotide away. The rearrangement uses TRBV2 and TRBJ1-2, with 8 nucleotides matching TRBD1. From germline, CDR1 is SNHLY and CDR2 FYNNEI. The V and J ends lost 5 bases and 5 bases, in that order; junction bases with no gene match: 7. The CDR3 loop spans 14 amino acids. The CDR3 bases are TGTGCCAGCAGTTCAGGGACAGGTCTTTATGGCTACACCTTC. It encodes CASSSGTGLYGYTF.

This clonotype was recorded many times. This chain links TRBV12-3 or TRBV12-4 with TRBJ2-6; 8 bases match TRBD1. The CDR3 length is 18 residues. V trimming: 6 bases; J trimming: 2 bases; junction bases outside the gene matches: 12. CDR3 nucleotides: TGTGCCAGCAGACGTGTGGGACAGGCGGTCCCTGGGGCCAACGTCCTGACTTTC. The encoded protein is CASRRVGQAVPGANVLTF.

This clonotype was picked up many times. The gene calls are TRBV30 and TRBJ2-3; D gene ambiguous. The V gene lost 1 base and the J gene lost 6 bases, with 17 bases spanning the gap. The CDR3 has 15 amino acids. Germline V gene data show CDR1 as GTSNPN and CDR2 as SVGIG (reference sequence). In nucleotides, the CDR3 is TGTGCCTGGAGTGGGGTTTCACCGCTCGGGGATACGCAGTATTTT. This encodes CAWSGVSPLGDTQYF.

This clonotype was counted ten times or more. The rearrangement joins TRBV4-1 to TRBJ2-7; D is possibly TRBD1 (6 bases). CDR3 length equals 14 residues. V was trimmed by 0 bases and J by 5 bases, leaving 11 bases between them. Germline assignment: CDR1 MGHRA and CDR2 YSYEKL. The CDR3 spells CASSQDPGVDEQYF. The CDR3 DNA follows: TGCGCCAGCAGCCAAGATCCAGGGGTGGACGAGCAGTACTTC.

This clonotype has a count of ten or more. This chain links TRBV29-1 with TRBJ1-2, with unresolved D. Trimming removed 2 bases from V and 5 bases from J, with 21 bases in between. The germline CDR1 and CDR2 sequences are SQVTM and ANQGSEA. The CDR3 is made up of 16 amino acids. CDR3 in DNA: TGCAGCGTTGAAATCTTAGAGAACTCAGTGGAATATGGCTACACCTTC. It yields the protein CSVEILENSVEYGYTF. The full variable domain, in which reference TRBV29-1 and TRBJ1-2 provide the parts outside the CDR3, is SAVISQKPSRDICQRGTSLTIQCQVDSQVTMMFWYRQQPGQSLTLIATANQGSEATYESGFVIDKFPISRPNLTFSTLTVSNMSPEDSSIYLCSVEILENSVEYGYTFGSGTRLTVV.